This T cell receptor (beta chain) was captured by sequencing in a study of cytotoxic CD8 clonotypes in ibrutinib-treated CLL. Study as a whole: Within the patient group, 11 were relapsed/refractory and some 15 treatment-naive, and around 18 were IGHV unmutated. The response samples were taken once patients had been treated for a median of about 12 months, range 6 to 36. Response was recorded as partial in approximately 24 patients and complete in 2; at median approximately 63 months, roughly 15 remained remitted and about twelve had progressed.

Notes on the study in general: Before falling back toward baseline at progression, clonality had risen at the time of ibrutinib response.

The protocol was immunoSEQ multiplex PCR, while the TCRdb copy is restricted to in-frame clones and leaves out a portion. The sample contains some 130,000 clones, roughly 85% of which appear only once. To note about this clone: The antigen is undetermined.

The clonotype comes from a human donor with chronic lymphocytic leukemia. The specimen comprised PBMCs, sampled after 24 months of ibrutinib treatment.

The CDR3 loop is CASSPTGNTGELFF. Written as DNA, the CDR3 is TGCGCCAGCAGCCCGACAGGGAACACCGGGGAGCTGTTTTTT. The chain is built from TRBV5-1 and TRBJ2-2; TRBD1 might be the D (6 bases). Trimming cost V 4 bases and J 1 base, with 8 bases left between them. Per the germline V gene, CDR1 is SGHRS and CDR2 is YFSETQ. The CDR3 runs 14 residues.